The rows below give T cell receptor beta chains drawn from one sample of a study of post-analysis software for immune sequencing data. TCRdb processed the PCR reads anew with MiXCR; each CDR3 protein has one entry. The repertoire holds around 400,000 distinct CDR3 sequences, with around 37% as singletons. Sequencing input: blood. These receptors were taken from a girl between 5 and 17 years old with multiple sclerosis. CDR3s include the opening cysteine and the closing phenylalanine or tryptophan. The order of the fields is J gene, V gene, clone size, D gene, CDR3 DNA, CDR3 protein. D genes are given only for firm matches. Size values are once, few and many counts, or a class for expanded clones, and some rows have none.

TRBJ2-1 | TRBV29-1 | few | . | TGCAGCGTTGAACCCGGGCGCCCCTACAATGAGCAGTTCTTC | CSVEPGRPYNEQFF
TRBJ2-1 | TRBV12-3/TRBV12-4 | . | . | TGTGCCAGCAGTACTAGCAACGATTACAATGAGCAGTTCTTC | CASSTSNDYNEQFF
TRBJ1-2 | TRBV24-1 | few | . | TGTGCCACCAGTGATACGGACAGACCGAATAACTATGGCTACACCTTC | CATSDTDRPNNYGYTF
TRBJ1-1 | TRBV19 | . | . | TGTGCCAGTAGTATTTCTGGGGCCCGGGAGAACACTGAAGCTTTCTTT | CASSISGARENTEAFF
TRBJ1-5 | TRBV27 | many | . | TGTGCCAGCAGGGGCGGACAGAGCAATCAGCCCCAGCATTTT | CASRGGQSNQPQHF
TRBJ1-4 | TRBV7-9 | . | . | TGTGCCAGCAGCTTAGTGCCCGCCGCGCGGGAAAAACTGTTTTTT | CASSLVPAAREKLFF
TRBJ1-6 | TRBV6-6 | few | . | TGTGCCAGCAGTTACTCGCCCGGTTCACCCCTCCACTTT | CASSYSPGSPLHF
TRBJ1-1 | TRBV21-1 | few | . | TGTGCCAGCAGCCCAGGGGGCCGGATGAACACTGAAGCTTTCTTT | CASSPGGRMNTEAFF
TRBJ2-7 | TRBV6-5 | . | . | TGTGCCAGCAGTTACGGTCGGGGCGAGCAGTACTTC | CASSYGRGEQYF
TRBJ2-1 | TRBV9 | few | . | TGTGCCAGCAGCGTAGAAGTTGGGGGACGGATCAATGAGCAGTTCTTC | CASSVEVGGRINEQFF
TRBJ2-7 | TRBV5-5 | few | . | TGTGCCAGCAGCTTGGTATCGGGATGGAAACGTCCTTACGAGCAGTACTTC | CASSLVSGWKRPYEQYF
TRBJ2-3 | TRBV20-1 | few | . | TGCAGTGCTAGAGACACCTTCAACACAGATACGCAGTATTTT | CSARDTFNTDTQYF
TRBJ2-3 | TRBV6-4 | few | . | TGTGCCAGCAGTCCGGGGGGCCGTAGCACAGATACGCAGTATTTT | CASSPGGRSTDTQYF
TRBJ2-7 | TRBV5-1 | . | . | TGCGCCAGCAGCTACTCGGACGACTACGAGCAGTACTTC | CASSYSDDYEQYF
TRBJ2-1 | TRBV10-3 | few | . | TGTGCCATCAGCCCCAGGGGCGACTACAATGAGCAGTTCTTC | CAISPRGDYNEQFF
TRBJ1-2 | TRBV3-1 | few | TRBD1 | TGTGCCAGCAGCCACCCGACAGGGGGCGGCTATGGCTACACCTTC | CASSHPTGGGYGYTF
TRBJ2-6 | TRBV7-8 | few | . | TGTGCCAGCAGCTTAAAGGAACCCGCCTTCTCTGGGGCCAACGTCCTGACTTTC | CASSLKEPAFSGANVLTF
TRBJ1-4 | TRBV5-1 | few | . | TGCGCCAGCAGCTTGGGTAGTAATGAAAAACTGTTTTTT | CASSLGSNEKLFF
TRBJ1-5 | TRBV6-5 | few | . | TGTGCCAGCAGTTTCGATAGGTATAGCAATCAGCCCCAGCATTTT | CASSFDRYSNQPQHF
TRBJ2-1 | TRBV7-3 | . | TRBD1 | TGTGCCAGCAGCGACGGACAGGGGGCCCACAATGAGCAGTTCTTC | CASSDGQGAHNEQFF
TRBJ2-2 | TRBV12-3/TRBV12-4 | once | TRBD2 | TGTGCCAGCAGTCCCGGGACTAGCGGGGGGGCGGCAACCGGGGAGCTGTTTTTT | CASSPGTSGGAATGELFF
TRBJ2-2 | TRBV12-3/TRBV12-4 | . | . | TGTGCTGGGGCAGGGCCGACCACCGGGGAGCTGTTTTTT | CAGAGPTTGELFF
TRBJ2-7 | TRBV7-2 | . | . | TGTGCCAGCAGCGCCGGACCCGAGCAGTACTTC | CASSAGPEQYF
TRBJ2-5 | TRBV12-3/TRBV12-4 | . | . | TGTGCCAGCAGTCCGTACCCAGTTTGGGGCCAAGAGACCCAGTACTTC | CASSPYPVWGQETQYF
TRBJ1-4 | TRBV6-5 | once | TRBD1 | TGTGCCAGCAGTAACAGGGGAGATGAAAAACTGTTTTTT | CASSNRGDEKLFF
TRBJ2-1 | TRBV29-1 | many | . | TGCAGCGTTTACCTTCCCCTGAACTCCTACAATGAGCAGTTCTTC | CSVYLPLNSYNEQFF
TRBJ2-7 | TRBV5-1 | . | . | TGCGCCAGCAGCTTGGGACAGATCTACGAGCAGTACTTC | CASSLGQIYEQYF
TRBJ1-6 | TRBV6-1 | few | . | TGTGCCACCCTTCTCCAGGTCACGGATTCACCCCTCCACTTT | CATLLQVTDSPLHF
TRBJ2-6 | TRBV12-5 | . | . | TGTGCTAGTGGTTTCGGAGGCCCAGGGGTTGGGCTCCCCTCTGGGGCCAACGTCCTGACTTTC | CASGFGGPGVGLPSGANVLTF
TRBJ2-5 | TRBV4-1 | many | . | TGCGCCAGCAGAAGGACTGGACAAGAGACCCAGTACTTC | CASRRTGQETQYF
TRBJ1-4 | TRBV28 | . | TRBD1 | TGTGCCAGCAGTAAACAGGGGATATCACTGTTTTTT | CASSKQGISLFF
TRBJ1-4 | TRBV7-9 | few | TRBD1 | TGTGCCAGCAGCCCTCCACGGACAGGACATGAAAAACTGTTTTTT | CASSPPRTGHEKLFF
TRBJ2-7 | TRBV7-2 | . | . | TGTGCCAGCAGCTGGGGCGGGACCTCCTACGAGCAGTACTTC | CASSWGGTSYEQYF
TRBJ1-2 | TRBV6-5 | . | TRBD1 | TGTGCCAGCAGTTACTCGGGACAGGGATTAGTTGGCTACACCTTC | CASSYSGQGLVGYTF
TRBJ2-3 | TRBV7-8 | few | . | TGTGCCAGCAGCTGGGAAGGACGGGGCACAGATACGCAGTATTTT | CASSWEGRGTDTQYF
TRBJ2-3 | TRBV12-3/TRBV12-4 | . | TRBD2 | TGTGCCAGCAGACCGCGCGGGGGGGCCTCAGATACGCGGTATTTT | CASRPRGGASDTRYF
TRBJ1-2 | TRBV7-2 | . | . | TGTGCCAGCAGCTTAGCGCCGAGGAGCTGGGGCTACACCTTC | CASSLAPRSWGYTF
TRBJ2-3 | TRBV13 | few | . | TGTGCCAGCAGCTTGTTTTCGTTTGATACGCAGTATTTT | CASSLFSFDTQYF
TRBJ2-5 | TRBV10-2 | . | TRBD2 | TGCGCCAGCAGTGACCCTCGGGACTCTAGCGGGGGGTACCAAGAGACCCAGTACTTC | CASSDPRDSSGGYQETQYF
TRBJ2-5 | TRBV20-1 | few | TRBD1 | TGCAGTGCTAGACCGACAGGGCTCCAAGAGACCCAGTACTTC | CSARPTGLQETQYF